This T cell receptor (beta chain) emerged from a study of T cell repertoires in cytomegalovirus infection. The table lists this clonotype with many counts. Using its own MiXCR run on the reads, TCRdb lists one record per CDR3 protein. The sample contains about 300,000 distinct CDR3 sequences, 8% to 10% of which appear only once. From germline, CDR1 is ENHRY and CDR2 SYGVKD. V trimming: 4 bases; J trimming: 12 bases; junction bases outside the gene matches: 12. This CDR3 has 14 residues. V is TRBV10-3 and J is TRBJ2-4; TRBD1 matches 7 bases. Sequences were obtained from PBMCs. This clonotype was sampled from a human donor in good health (CMV status not recorded). Some clones in this sample may be carry-over from other donors' samples. The CDR3 loop reads CAISGGQPTLAQYF. The CDR3 bases are TGTGCCATCAGTGGGGGACAGCCGACCTTGGCTCAGTACTTC.